This T cell receptor (beta chain) was obtained from a study of lymphopenia after photon versus proton radiotherapy. Study-level points and caveats: Proton therapy kept repertoires fairly stable, unlike photons, which gained effector/memory cells.

TCRdb's copy holds only in-frame clones and misses some; the assay was immunoSEQ multiplex PCR. The data show about 26,000 clones, with around 83% seen just once and under 4.5% held by the top ten. As regards this clone: Antigen specificity is unknown.

The sample here was peripheral blood, taken from a patient treated with photon-based radiotherapy. The clonotype originates from a woman in her fifties or sixties with pancreatic cancer.

CDR3 amino acids: CASRRTSGRVHEQYF. The CDR3 DNA sequence: TGTGCCAGCAGACGGACTAGCGGGAGAGTCCACGAGCAGTACTTC. The genes are TRBV28 and TRBJ2-7; TRBD2 matches 13 bases. Germline CDR1 and CDR2: MDHEN and SYDVKM. This CDR3 spans 15 amino acids. V trimming: 6 bases; J trimming: 5 bases; junction bases outside the gene matches: 7.